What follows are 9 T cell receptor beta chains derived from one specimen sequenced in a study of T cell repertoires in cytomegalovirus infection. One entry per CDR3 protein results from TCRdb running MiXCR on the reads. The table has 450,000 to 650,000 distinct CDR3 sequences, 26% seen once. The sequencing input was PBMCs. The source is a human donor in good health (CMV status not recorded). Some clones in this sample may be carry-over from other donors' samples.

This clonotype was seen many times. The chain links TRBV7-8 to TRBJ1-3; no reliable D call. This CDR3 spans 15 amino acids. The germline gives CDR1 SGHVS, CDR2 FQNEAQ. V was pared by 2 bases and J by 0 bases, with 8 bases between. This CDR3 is CASSLRGPSGNTIYF. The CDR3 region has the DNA TGTGCCAGCAGCTTACGGGGTCCCTCTGGAAACACCATATATTTT.

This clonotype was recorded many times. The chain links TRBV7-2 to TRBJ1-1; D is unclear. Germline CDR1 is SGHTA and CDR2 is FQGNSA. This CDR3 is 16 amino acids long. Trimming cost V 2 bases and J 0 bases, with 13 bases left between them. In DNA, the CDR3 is TGTGCCAGCAGCTTAACAGCTCGAAGAATGAACACTGAAGCTTTCTTT. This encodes CASSLTARRMNTEAFF.

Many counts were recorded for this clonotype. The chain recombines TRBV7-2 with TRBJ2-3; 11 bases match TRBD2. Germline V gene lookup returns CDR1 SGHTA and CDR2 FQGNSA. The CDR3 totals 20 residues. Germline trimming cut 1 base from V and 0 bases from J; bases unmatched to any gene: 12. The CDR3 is CASSLGSLLAGVTSTDTQYF. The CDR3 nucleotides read TGTGCCAGCAGCTTAGGATCTCTACTAGCGGGAGTTACTAGCACAGATACGCAGTATTTT.

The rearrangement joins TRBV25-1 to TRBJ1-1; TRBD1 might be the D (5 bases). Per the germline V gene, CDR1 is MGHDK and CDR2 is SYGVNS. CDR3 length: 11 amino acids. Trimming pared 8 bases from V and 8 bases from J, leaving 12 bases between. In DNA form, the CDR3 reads TGTGCCAGCGATAGGGGTGCGGAAGCTTTCTTT. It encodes CASDRGAEAFF.

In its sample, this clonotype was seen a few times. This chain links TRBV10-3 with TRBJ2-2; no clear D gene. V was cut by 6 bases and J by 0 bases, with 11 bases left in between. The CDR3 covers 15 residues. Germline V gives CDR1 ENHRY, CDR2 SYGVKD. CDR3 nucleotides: TGTGCCATCAGCCAATTCGGAGCGAACACCGGGGAGCTGTTTTTT. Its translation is CAISQFGANTGELFF.

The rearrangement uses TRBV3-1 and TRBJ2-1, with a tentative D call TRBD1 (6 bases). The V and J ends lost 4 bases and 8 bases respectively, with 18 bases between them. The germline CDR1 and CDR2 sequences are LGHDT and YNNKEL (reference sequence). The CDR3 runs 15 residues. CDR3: CASSPRQVLPDEQFF. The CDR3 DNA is TGTGCCAGCAGCCCCCGACAGGTGCTGCCTGATGAGCAGTTCTTC.

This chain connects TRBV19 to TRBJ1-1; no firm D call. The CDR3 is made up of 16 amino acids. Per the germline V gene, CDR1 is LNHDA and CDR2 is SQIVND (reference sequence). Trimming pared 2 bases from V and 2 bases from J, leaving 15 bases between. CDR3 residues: CASSIWFRRENTEAFF. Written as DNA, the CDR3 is TGTGCCAGTAGTATATGGTTTCGACGGGAAAACACTGAAGCTTTCTTT.

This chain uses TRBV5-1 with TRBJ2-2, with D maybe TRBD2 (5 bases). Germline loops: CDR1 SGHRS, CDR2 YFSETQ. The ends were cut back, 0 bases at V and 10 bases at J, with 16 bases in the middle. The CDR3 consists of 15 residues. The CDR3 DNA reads TGCGCCAGCAGCTTGGTGAGCGGCTTACCCGTGGAGCTGTTTTTT. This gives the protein CASSLVSGLPVELFF.

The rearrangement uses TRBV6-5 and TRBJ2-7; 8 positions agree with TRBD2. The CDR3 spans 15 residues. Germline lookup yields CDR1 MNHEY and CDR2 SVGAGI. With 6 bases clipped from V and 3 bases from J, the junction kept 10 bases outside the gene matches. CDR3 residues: CASSRSLAGDYEQYF. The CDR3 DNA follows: TGTGCCAGCAGCCGGAGTCTAGCGGGTGACTACGAGCAGTACTTC.